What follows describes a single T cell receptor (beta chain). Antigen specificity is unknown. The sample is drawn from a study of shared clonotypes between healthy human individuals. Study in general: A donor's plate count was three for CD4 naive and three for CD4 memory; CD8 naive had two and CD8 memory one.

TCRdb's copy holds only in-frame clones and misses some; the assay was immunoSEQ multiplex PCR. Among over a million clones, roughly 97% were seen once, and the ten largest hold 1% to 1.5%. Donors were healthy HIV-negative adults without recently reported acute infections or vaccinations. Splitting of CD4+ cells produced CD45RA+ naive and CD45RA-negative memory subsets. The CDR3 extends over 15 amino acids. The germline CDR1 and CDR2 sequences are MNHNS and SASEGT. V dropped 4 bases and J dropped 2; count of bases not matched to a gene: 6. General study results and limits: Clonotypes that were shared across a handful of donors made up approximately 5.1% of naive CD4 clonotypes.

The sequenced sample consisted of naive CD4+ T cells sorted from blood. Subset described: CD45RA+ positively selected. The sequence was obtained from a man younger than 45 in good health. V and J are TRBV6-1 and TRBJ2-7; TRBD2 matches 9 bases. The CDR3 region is CASSVRTSATYEQYF. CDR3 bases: TGTGCCAGCAGTGTGAGGACTAGCGCTACCTACGAGCAGTACTTC.